This T cell receptor beta chain was sequenced for a study of OX40 agonist ivuxolimab in advanced cancers. Across the whole study: Allowance was made for prior anti-PD-1, anti-PD-L1 or anti-CTLA-4 therapy, and about 37% had some. Regarding the study as a whole: Averaging showed that CD8+ T cells had more expanded clones than CD4+ did.

On this clone: Its matching antigen is unknown.

The V gene lost 0 bases and the J gene lost 6 bases, with 7 bases spanning the gap. Germline V gene lookup returns CDR1 SGHNT and CDR2 YYREEE (reference sequence). CDR3 length: 13 residues. Libraries were prepared by immunoSEQ multiplex PCR; TCRdb keeps only in-frame clonotypes and omits some of them. The sample has tens of thousands of clones; approximately 90% are singletons. The chain links TRBV5-4 to TRBJ2-1, with TRBD1 as a possible D gene (6 bases). The sequencing used CD4+ or CD8+ T cells sorted from blood, collected in a trial of the OX40 agonist ivuxolimab. The source is an adult with an advanced solid tumor such as melanoma, head and neck, liver or kidney cancer. The CDR3 protein is CASSLGTANEQFF. The CDR3, as DNA: TGTGCCAGCAGCTTGGGGACAGCCAATGAGCAGTTCTTC.